This passage covers 23 T cell receptor beta chains from one sample sequenced in a study of PD-1 blockade in classical Hodgkin lymphoma. Clones were sequenced by immunoSEQ multiplex PCR, and TCRdb holds only the in-frame ones, with some missing. Here the sample spans about 22,000 clones, over 70% being singletons. Every one of the patients relapsed after autologous stem cell transplantation (brentuximab vedotin exposure was variable). The source material was peripheral blood mononuclear cells (PBMCs), sampled before the second cycle of nivolumab. Source of these receptors: a human donor with classical Hodgkin lymphoma.

The rearrangement uses TRBV13 and TRBJ2-5; 8 bases align to TRBD1. The CDR3 consists of 15 residues. The junction had 6 bases not matched to a gene; V was cut back by 4 bases and J by 2 bases. Per the germline V gene, CDR1 is PRHDT and CDR2 is FYEKMQ (reference sequence). CDR3 region: CASSWTGRRQETQYF. The CDR3 DNA reads TGTGCCAGCAGCTGGACAGGGAGGAGGCAAGAGACCCAGTACTTC.

This chain links TRBV6-1 with TRBJ1-2; D is ambiguous. Trimming cost V 4 bases and J 8 bases, with 11 bases left between them. Germline values: CDR1 MNHNS, CDR2 SASEGT. The CDR3 contains 12 residues. CDR3 sequence (DNA): TGTGCCAGCAGTGTACGGAGAGGCGGCTACACCTTC. The encoded protein is CASSVRRGGYTF.

The chain links TRBV7-9 to TRBJ2-1; D may match TRBD1 or TRBD2 (5 bases each). Trimming took 4 bases from V and 12 from J, leaving 19 bases between them. This CDR3 spans 14 amino acids. Looked up from germline, CDR1 is SEHNR and CDR2 is FQNEAQ (reference sequence). CDR3 sequence (DNA): TGTGCCAGCAGCTACGGGACCGCCGAAGAAGGGCAGTTCTTC. Translation gives CASSYGTAEEGQFF.

The rearrangement joins TRBV28 to TRBJ2-7; D is unresolved. There are 13 residues in the CDR3. CDR1 and CDR2 (germline): MDHEN, SYDVKM. V lost 8 bases, J lost 0 bases, and 11 bases lay in between. The CDR3 coding sequence is TGTGCCAGCTTCTCCACAGTCTCCTACGAGCAGTACTTC. It codes for CASFSTVSYEQYF.

The chain combines TRBV5-5 with TRBJ1-4, with TRBD1 matching 9 bases. Germline-derived CDR1 and CDR2 are SGHKS and YYEKEE (reference sequence). J was trimmed by 7 bases and V by 0 bases; bases with no gene match: 7. CDR3 size: 16 residues. The CDR3 is CASSLGIGTGTEKLFF. CDR3 nucleotides: TGTGCCAGCAGCTTGGGTATAGGGACAGGGACTGAAAAACTGTTTTTT.

The chain combines TRBV20-1 with TRBJ1-2; D unresolved. Trimming cost V 3 bases and J 7 bases, with 9 bases left between them. Germline CDR1 is DFQATT and CDR2 is SNEGSKA (reference sequence). The CDR3 is made up of 11 amino acids. Written as DNA, the CDR3 is TGCAGTGCTAGTACGGATCCTGGCTACACCTTC. It is translated as CSASTDPGYTF.

This clone was seen once. The V and J genes are TRBV5-4 and TRBJ2-3; tentative D call: TRBD2 (6 bases). CDR3 length: 14 amino acids. Germline CDR1 reads SGHNT; CDR2 reads YYREEE (reference sequence). Trimming removed 0 bases at V and 4 bases at J, with 9 bases between. The CDR3 reads CASSLELAADTQYF. In DNA, the CDR3 is TGTGCCAGCAGCTTGGAATTAGCGGCAGATACGCAGTATTTT.

The gene calls are TRBV6-1 and TRBJ2-5; maybe TRBD1 (5 bases). The DNA end is a closer match to TRBJ2-7, so the J assignment may be wrong. Germline CDR1 reads MNHNS; CDR2 reads SASEGT. CDR3 length: 13 amino acids. DNA of the CDR3: TGTGCCAGCAGTCCGACAGTAACCTACGAGCAGTACTTC. Amino acid sequence: CASSPTVTYEQYF.

The rearrangement joins TRBV18 to TRBJ2-1; no firm D call. The ends were cut back, 5 bases at V and 5 bases at J, with 10 bases in the middle. Germline V gives CDR1 KGHSH, CDR2 LQKENI. This CDR3 has 13 residues. This chain's CDR3 is CASSGQAHNEQFF. For the CDR3, the DNA is TGTGCCAGCTCAGGGCAGGCGCACAATGAGCAGTTCTTC.

V is TRBV30 and J is TRBJ2-1; perhaps D is TRBD1 or TRBD2 (5 bases each). This CDR3 is built from 15 residues. V was trimmed by 3 bases and J by 5 bases, leaving 17 bases between them. In germline, CDR1 is GTSNPN, CDR2 SVGIG (reference sequence). CDR3 loop: CAWRTPGPVNNEQFF. In DNA form, the CDR3 reads TGTGCCTGGAGGACCCCGGGACCAGTAAACAATGAGCAGTTCTTC.

This chain's CDR3 is CASSWGASGKDTQYF. CDR3 nucleotides: TGCGCCAGCAGCTGGGGGGCTAGCGGGAAAGATACGCAGTATTTT. The chain employs TRBV5-1 and TRBJ2-3; TRBD2 matches 9 bases. CDR1 and CDR2 (germline): SGHRS, YFSETQ. V trimming: 3 bases; J trimming: 5 bases; junction bases outside the gene matches: 7. This CDR3 spans 15 amino acids.

This clone was seen only a few times. The rearrangement uses TRBV25-1 and TRBJ2-3; D perhaps matches TRBD2 (5 bases). The V end lost 5 bases, the J end lost 4 bases, and 7 bases lay between the germline ends. Germline CDR1 MGHDK, CDR2 SYGVNS. This CDR3 comprises 12 residues. Here the CDR3 DNA reads TGTGCCAGCAGTACGGGGTCAGATACGCAGTATTTT. Its translation is CASSTGSDTQYF. Together with reference TRBV25-1 and TRBJ2-3, the CDR3 gives the full variable domain: EADIYQTPRYLVIGTGKKITLECSQTMGHDKMYWYQQDPGMELHLIHYSYGVNSTEKGDLSSESTVSRIRTEHFPLTLESARPSHTSQYLCASSTGSDTQYFGPGTRLTVL.

This sequence joins TRBV6-5 and TRBJ2-7; possibly TRBD1 for D (6 bases). CDR3 length equals 15 residues. Trimming shortened V by 5 bases and J by 6 bases, and 20 bases separated the two germline ends. Germline V gives CDR1 MNHEY, CDR2 SVGAGI. CDR3 sequence reads: CASSISQGATLEQYF. CDR3 nucleotides: TGTGCCAGCAGTATTTCACAGGGAGCCACCCTCGAGCAGTACTTC.

The chain carries TRBV7-7 and TRBJ2-5; D is unresolved. V shed 4 bases and J shed 1 base, with 7 bases lying between them. The CDR3 consists of 13 residues. Germline CDR1 and CDR2: SSHAT and FNYEAQ (reference sequence). The CDR3 region has the DNA TGTGCCAGCAGCTCCAGTCCCCAAGAGACCCAGTACTTC. Amino acid sequence: CASSSSPQETQYF.

This clone was seen once. The J gene is TRBJ2-3, the V gene TRBV4-2, with TRBD2 matching over 12 bases. This CDR3 is built from 18 residues. V shed 3 bases, J shed 3 bases, and the junction held 10 bases outside the gene matches. Germline CDR1 reads LGHNA; CDR2 reads YNFKEQ. In nucleotides, the CDR3 is TGTGCCAGCAGCCAGGTACTAGCGGGAGGTGGAGGGACAGATACGCAGTATTTT. This gives the protein CASSQVLAGGGGTDTQYF.

V usage is TRBV6-5 and J usage is TRBJ2-7; D is unclear. V dropped 2 bases and J dropped 6 bases, with 14 bases sitting between them. The CDR3 spans 14 residues. Looked up from germline, CDR1 is MNHEY and CDR2 is SVGAGI. The CDR3 nucleotides are TGTGCCAGCAGTTACGGGCCCCTGGTATCCGAGCAGTACTTC. Translating it yields CASSYGPLVSEQYF.

The chain carries TRBV7-9 and TRBJ2-6; D not certain. Trimming left V 5 bases short and J 6 bases short, with 11 bases between. Germline V lookup: CDR1 SEHNR, CDR2 FQNEAQ (reference sequence). The length of the CDR3 is 14 residues. The CDR3 protein is CASSHTASANVLTF. CDR3 bases: TGTGCCAGCAGCCACACAGCTTCGGCCAACGTCCTGACTTTC. The full variable domain, completed using reference TRBV7-9 and TRBJ2-6, is DTGVSQNPRHKITKRGQNVTFRCDPISEHNRLYWYRQTLGQGPEFLTYFQNEAQLEKSRLLSDRFSAERPKGSFSTLEIQRTEQGDSAMYLCASSHTASANVLTFGAGSRLTVL.

V and J are TRBV15 and TRBJ2-5, with 7 bases that match TRBD2. The V and J ends lost 5 bases and 5 bases, in that order; junction bases with no gene match: 5. This CDR3 has 13 amino acids. Germline CDR1 reads LNHNV; CDR2 reads YYDKDF (reference sequence). The CDR3 DNA reads as TGTGCCACCAGCGGGATAGCGGGTGAGACCCAGTACTTC. It codes for CATSGIAGETQYF. Full variable domain (remainder filled in from reference TRBV15 and TRBJ2-5): DAMVIQNPRYQVTQFGKPVTLSCSQTLNHNVMYWYQQKSSQAPKLLFHYYDKDFNNEADTPDNFQSRRPNTSFCFLDIRSPGLGDTAMYLCATSGIAGETQYFGPGTRLLVL.

This clone was seen only once. The gene calls are TRBV6-1 and TRBJ2-7; D ambiguous. The germline V and J ends were trimmed by 1 base and 7 bases, with 5 bases remaining between them. The CDR3 is 11 residues long. Germline-derived CDR1 and CDR2 are MNHNS and SASEGT. The CDR3 nucleotides read TGTGCCAGCAGTGAAGGATGGGAGCAGTACTTC. This codes for CASSEGWEQYF.

J is TRBJ2-7 and V is TRBV19; 10 nucleotides line up with TRBD2. Unmatched junction bases numbered 7, after V lost 6 bases and J lost 5 bases. This CDR3 has 14 amino acids. CDR1 is LNHDA, CDR2 SQIVND, per germline (reference sequence). CDR3 sequence (DNA): TGTGCCAGTAGGTCTAGCGGGAGTCCCCACGAGCAGTACTTC. Protein sequence: CASRSSGSPHEQYF.

The rearrangement uses TRBV5-1 and TRBJ2-3; D remains ambiguous. CDR3 length equals 12 residues. Germline-derived CDR1 and CDR2 are SGHRS and YFSETQ. V was shortened by 0 bases and J by 6 bases, with 5 bases between the two germline ends. CDR3 protein: CASSLDLDTQYF. CDR3 sequence (DNA): TGCGCCAGCAGCTTGGATTTGGATACGCAGTATTTT.

The chain carries TRBV7-6 and TRBJ1-1; D gene uncertain. The CDR3 has 14 amino acids. V was pared by 0 bases and J by 4 bases, with 9 bases between. CDR1 SGHVS and CDR2 FNYEAQ come from the germline V gene. In DNA, the CDR3 is TGTGCCAGCAGCTTAGCTCGGGGTAGCACTGAAGCTTTCTTT. Residues: CASSLARGSTEAFF.

This rearrangement joins TRBV18 to TRBJ1-1; the match to TRBD1 covers 8 bases. The V gene's germline CDR1 is KGHSH and CDR2 LQKENI. The V segment lost 3 bases and the J segment 2 bases; nucleotides outside the gene matches: 2. CDR3 length: 14 residues. The CDR3 reads CASSPDRANTEAFF. CDR3 DNA sequence: TGTGCCAGCTCACCGGACAGGGCTAACACTGAAGCTTTCTTT.